The sample holds a few counts of the clone carrying this TCR beta chain. The sequenced template was RNA, covering the TCR beta CDR3 region. HTBI-primed RT-PCR formed the first round, and a multiplex PCR formed the second. TCRdb re-derived calls from the multiplex PCR reads in MiXCR, one entry per CDR3 protein. The table has around 520,000 distinct CDR3 sequences, approximately 35% seen once; the top ten hold less than 4.5%. Unmatched junction bases numbered 13, after V lost 4 bases and J lost 8 bases. This CDR3 comprises 16 residues. CDR1 and CDR2 (germline): KGHDR, SFDVKD. The sample comes from a study of Graves' ophthalmopathy and Graves' hyperthyroidism. Study summary: By definition, stable hyperthyroidism involved no ophthalmopathy within 18 months of follow-up.

The sample consisted of peripheral blood or thyroid tissue (not recorded which). This clonotype originated in an adult man with Graves' hyperthyroidism. The chain recombines TRBV24-1 with TRBJ1-1; TRBD1 matches at 9 bases. CDR3 region: CATSDSSGTGSSEAFF. Written as DNA, the CDR3 is TGTGCCACCAGTGACTCCTCCGGGACAGGGAGTTCCGAAGCTTTCTTT.